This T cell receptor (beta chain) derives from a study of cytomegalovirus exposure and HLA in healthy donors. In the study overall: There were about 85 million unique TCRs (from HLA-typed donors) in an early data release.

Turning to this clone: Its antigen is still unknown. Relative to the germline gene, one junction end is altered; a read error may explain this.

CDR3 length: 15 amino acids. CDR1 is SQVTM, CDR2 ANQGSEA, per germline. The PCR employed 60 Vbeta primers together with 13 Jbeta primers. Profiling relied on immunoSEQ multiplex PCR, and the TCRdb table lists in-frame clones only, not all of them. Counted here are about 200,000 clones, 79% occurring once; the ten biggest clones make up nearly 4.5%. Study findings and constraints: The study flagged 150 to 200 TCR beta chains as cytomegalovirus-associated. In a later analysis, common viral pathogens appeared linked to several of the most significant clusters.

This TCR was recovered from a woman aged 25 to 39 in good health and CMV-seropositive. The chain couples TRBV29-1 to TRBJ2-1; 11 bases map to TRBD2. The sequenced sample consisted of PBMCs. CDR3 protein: CSVHGTSGSYDEQFF. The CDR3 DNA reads TGCAGCGTTCATGGCACTAGCGGGAGCTACGATGAGCAGTTCTTC.